Ten or more counts support the clone carrying this T cell receptor beta chain. The target antigen is unknown. Mismatch with germline at one junction end may stem from a read error. This sample was included in a study of T cell repertoires in cytomegalovirus infection. Study-wide background: TCR beta signatures that were public indicated CMV infection and matching HLA type. General study findings and limits: Dominant in the ex vivo response were TCR beta clonotypes restricted by HLA-C and specific for CMV. Cumulative frequency of public TCR beta families picked out carriers of CMV plus the relevant HLA.

TCRdb redid the calling of the reads with MiXCR, one entry per CDR3 protein. The sample shows 150,000 to 200,000 distinct CDR3 sequences, around 14% of them seen only once. CDR3 size: 17 residues. CDR1 is SGHTA and CDR2 is FQGNSA in the germline V gene. The receptor was isolated from a human donor in good health (CMV status not recorded). Some clones in this sample may be carry-over from other donors' samples. Sample: PBMCs. The chain carries TRBV7-2 and TRBJ2-1; TRBD1 aligns across 10 bases. CDR3 in amino acids: CASSLAFRDRGYTEQFF. DNA of the CDR3: TGTGCCAGCAGCTTAGCATTTCGGGACAGGGGTTACACTGAGCAGTTCTTC. The full variable domain, its missing parts supplied by reference TRBV7-2 and TRBJ2-1, is GAGVSQSPSNKVTEKGKDVELRCDPISGHTALYWYRQSLGQGLEFLIYFQGNSAPDKSGLPSDRFSAERTGGSVSTLTIQRTQQEDSAVYLCASSLAFRDRGYTEQFFGPGTRLTVL.